This T cell receptor beta chain was observed in a study of PD-1 blockade in classical Hodgkin lymphoma. Whole-study results and caveats: Still unresolved is the cause of the repertoire differences, which may be disease activity or prior therapy. TCR diversity at baseline was reported to be reduced in newly diagnosed patients relative to healthy donors. Researchers reported that CD4+ TCR diversity, though not CD8+, rose significantly by C4D1. Before treatment, complete responders showed about the same diversity as newly diagnosed patients.

As for time point: cycle 4 day 1 (C4D1), after around six weeks of nivolumab. Every patient was affected by relapse after autologous stem cell transplantation, while exposure to brentuximab vedotin was not uniform. Negative magnetic selection isolated CD4+ T cells from thawed PBMCs. The table came from immunoSEQ multiplex PCR; TCRdb's copy has only in-frame clones and leaves some out. The table includes tens of thousands of clones, more than 85% detected once. The germline CDR1 and CDR2 sequences are LNHDA and SQIVND (reference sequence). V lost 5 bases and J lost 6; bases outside the gene matches: 4. This CDR3 has 13 residues. About this clone: Its antigen is as yet unknown.

The sequence was obtained from a human donor with classical Hodgkin lymphoma. The rearrangement uses TRBV19 and TRBJ2-7, with 10 positions matching TRBD1. Sequencing used CD4+ T cells from blood, obtained before the fourth cycle of nivolumab. CDR3 sequence reads: CASSPGQGREQYF. CDR3 DNA: TGTGCCAGTAGTCCGGGACAGGGGCGCGAGCAGTACTTC. Complete variable domain (other parts from reference TRBV19 and TRBJ2-7): DGGITQSPKYLFRKEGQNVTLSCEQNLNHDAMYWYRQDPGQGLRLIYYSQIVNDFQKGDIAEGYSVSREKKESFPLTVTSAQKNPTAFYLCASSPGQGREQYFGPGTRLTVT.